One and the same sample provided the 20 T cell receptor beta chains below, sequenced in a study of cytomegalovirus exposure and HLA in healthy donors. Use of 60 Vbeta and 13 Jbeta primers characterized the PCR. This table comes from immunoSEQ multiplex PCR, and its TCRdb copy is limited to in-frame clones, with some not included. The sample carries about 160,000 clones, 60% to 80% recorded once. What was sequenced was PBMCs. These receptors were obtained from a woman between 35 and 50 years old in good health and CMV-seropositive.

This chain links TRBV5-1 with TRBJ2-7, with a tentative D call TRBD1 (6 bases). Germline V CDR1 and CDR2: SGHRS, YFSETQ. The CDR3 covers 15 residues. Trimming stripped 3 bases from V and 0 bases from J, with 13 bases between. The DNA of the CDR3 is TGCGCCAGCAGCTCTGGACAGCAAAGCTCCTACGAGCAGTACTTC. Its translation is CASSSGQQSSYEQYF.

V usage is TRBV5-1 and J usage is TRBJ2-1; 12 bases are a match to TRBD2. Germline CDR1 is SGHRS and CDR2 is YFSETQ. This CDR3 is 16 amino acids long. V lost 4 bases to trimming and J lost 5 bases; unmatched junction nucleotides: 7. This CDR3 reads CASSRLAGAMDNEQFF. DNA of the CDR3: TGCGCCAGCAGCCGACTAGCGGGAGCCATGGACAATGAGCAGTTCTTC. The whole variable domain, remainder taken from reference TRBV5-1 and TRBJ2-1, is KAGVTQTPRYLIKTRGQQVTLSCSPISGHRSVSWYQQTPGQGLQFLFEYFSETQRNKGNFPGRFSGRQFSNSRSEMNVSTLELGDSALYLCASSRLAGAMDNEQFFGPGTRLTVL.

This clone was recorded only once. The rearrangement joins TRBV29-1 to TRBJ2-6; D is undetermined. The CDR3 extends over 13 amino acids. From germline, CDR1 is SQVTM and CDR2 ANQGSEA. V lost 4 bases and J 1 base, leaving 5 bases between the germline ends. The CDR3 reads CSVGQSGANVLTF. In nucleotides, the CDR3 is TGCAGCGTTGGGCAGTCTGGGGCCAACGTCCTGACTTTC.

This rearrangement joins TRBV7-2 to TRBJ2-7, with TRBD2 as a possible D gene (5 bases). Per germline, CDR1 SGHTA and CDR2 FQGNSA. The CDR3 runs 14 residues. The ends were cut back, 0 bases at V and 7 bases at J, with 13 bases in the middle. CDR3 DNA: TGTGCCAGCAGCTTAGCCCTGACTATACGAGAGCAGTACTTC. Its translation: CASSLALTIREQYF. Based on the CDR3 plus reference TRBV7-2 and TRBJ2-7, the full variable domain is GAGVSQSPSNKVTEKGKDVELRCDPISGHTALYWYRQSLGQGLEFLIYFQGNSAPDKSGLPSDRFSAERTGGSVSTLTIQRTQQEDSAVYLCASSLALTIREQYFGPGTRLTVT.

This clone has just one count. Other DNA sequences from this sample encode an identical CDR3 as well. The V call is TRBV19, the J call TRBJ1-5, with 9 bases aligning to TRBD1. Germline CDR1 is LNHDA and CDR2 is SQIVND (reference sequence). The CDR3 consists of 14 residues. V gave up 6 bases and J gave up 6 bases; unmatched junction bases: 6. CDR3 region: CASRPQGASQPQHF. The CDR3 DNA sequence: TGTGCCAGTAGACCACAGGGGGCTAGTCAGCCCCAGCATTTT.

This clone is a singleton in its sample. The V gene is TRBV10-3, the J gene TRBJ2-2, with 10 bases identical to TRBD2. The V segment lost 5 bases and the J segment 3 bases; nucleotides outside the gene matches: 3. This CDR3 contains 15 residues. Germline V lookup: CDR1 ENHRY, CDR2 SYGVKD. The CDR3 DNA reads TGTGCCATCAGTTCTAGCGGGGGACACACCGGGGAGCTGTTTTTT. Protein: CAISSSGGHTGELFF.

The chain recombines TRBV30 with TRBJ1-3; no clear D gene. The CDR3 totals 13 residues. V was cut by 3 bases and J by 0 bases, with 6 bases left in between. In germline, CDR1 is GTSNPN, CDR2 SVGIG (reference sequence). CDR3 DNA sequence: TGTGCCTGGAGCCTCCTCTCTGGAAACACCATATATTTT. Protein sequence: CAWSLLSGNTIYF.

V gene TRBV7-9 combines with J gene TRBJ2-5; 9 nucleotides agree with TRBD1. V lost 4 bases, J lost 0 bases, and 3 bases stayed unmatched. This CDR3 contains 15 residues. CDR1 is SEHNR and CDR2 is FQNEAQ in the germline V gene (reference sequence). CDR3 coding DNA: TGTGCCAGCAGCTCCGGGACAGGGTACCAAGAGACCCAGTACTTC. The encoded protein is CASSSGTGYQETQYF.

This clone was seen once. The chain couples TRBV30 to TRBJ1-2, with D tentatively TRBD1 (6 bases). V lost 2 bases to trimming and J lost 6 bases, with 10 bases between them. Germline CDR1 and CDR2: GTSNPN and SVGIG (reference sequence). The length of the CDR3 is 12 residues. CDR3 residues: CAWSLSGDGYTF. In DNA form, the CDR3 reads TGTGCCTGGAGTTTATCAGGGGATGGCTACACCTTC.

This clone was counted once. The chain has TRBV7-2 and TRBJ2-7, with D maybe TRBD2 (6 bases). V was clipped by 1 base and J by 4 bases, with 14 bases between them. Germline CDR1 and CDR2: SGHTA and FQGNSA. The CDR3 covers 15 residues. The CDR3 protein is CASSLVGVAVYEQYF. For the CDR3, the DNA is TGTGCCAGCAGCTTAGTCGGGGTAGCGGTATACGAGCAGTACTTC.

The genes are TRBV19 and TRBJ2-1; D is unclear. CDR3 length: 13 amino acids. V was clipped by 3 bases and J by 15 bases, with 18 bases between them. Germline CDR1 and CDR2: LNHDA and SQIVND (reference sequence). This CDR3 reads CASSILSETGRFF. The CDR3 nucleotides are TGTGCCAGTAGTATTCTCTCGGAGACTGGAAGGTTCTTC.

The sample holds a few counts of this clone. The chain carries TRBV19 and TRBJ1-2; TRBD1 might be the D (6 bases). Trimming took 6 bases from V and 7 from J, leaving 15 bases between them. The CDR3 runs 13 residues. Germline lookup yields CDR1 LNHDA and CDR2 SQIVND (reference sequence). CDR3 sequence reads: CASSPQGPSGYTF. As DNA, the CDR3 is TGTGCCAGTAGCCCACAGGGACCGAGTGGCTACACCTTC.

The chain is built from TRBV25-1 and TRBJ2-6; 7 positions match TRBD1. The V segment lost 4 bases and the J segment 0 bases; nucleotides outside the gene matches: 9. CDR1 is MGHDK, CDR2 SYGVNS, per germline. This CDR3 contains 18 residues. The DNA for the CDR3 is TGTGCCAGCAGTGTCACGGACAGGTCTGACTCTGGGGCCAACGTCCTGACTTTC. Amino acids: CASSVTDRSDSGANVLTF. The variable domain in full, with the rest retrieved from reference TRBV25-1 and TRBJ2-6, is EADIYQTPRYLVIGTGKKITLECSQTMGHDKMYWYQQDPGMELHLIHYSYGVNSTEKGDLSSESTVSRIRTEHFPLTLESARPSHTSQYLCASSVTDRSDSGANVLTFGAGSRLTVL.

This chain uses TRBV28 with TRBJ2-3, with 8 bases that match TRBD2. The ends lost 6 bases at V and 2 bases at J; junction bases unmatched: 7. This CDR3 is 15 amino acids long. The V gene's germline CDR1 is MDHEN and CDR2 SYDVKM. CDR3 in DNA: TGTGCCAGCAGCCTTGGCGGGGGGTCCACAGATACGCAGTATTTT. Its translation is CASSLGGGSTDTQYF.

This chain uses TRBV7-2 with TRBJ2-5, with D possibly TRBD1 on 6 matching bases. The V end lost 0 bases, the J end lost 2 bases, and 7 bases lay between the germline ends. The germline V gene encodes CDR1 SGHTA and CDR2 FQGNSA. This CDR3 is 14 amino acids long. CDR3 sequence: CASSLADRQETQYF. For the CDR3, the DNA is TGTGCCAGCAGCTTAGCCGACAGGCAAGAGACCCAGTACTTC.

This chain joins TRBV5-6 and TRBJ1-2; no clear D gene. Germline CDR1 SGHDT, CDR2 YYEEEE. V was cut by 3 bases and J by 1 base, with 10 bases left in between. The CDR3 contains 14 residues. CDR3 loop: CASSSGVYNYGYTF. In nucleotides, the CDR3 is TGTGCCAGCAGCTCCGGAGTCTATAACTATGGCTACACCTTC. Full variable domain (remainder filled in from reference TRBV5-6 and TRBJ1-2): DAGVTQSPTHLIKTRGQQVTLRCSPKSGHDTVSWYQQALGQGPQFIFQYYEEEERQRGNFPDRFSGHQFPNYSSELNVNALLLGDSALYLCASSSGVYNYGYTFGSGTRLTVV.

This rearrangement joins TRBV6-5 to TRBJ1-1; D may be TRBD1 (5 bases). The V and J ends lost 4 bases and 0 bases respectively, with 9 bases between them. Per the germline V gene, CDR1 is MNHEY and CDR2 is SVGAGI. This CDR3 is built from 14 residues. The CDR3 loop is CASSSGIMNTEAFF. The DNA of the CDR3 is TGTGCCAGCAGTTCAGGGATCATGAACACTGAAGCTTTCTTT.

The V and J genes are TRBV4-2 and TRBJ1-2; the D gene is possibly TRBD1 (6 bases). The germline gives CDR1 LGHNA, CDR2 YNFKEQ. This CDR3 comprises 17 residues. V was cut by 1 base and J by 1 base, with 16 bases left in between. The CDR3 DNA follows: TGTGCCAGCAGCCAAGCGGCTTTTGGGGGCGGTAACTATGGCTACACCTTC. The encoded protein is CASSQAAFGGGNYGYTF.

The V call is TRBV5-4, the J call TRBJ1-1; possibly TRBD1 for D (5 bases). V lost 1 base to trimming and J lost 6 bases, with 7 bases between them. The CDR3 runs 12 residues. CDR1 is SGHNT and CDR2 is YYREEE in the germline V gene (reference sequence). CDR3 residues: CASSLTGAEAFF. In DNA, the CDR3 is TGTGCCAGCAGCTTGACAGGCGCTGAAGCTTTCTTT.

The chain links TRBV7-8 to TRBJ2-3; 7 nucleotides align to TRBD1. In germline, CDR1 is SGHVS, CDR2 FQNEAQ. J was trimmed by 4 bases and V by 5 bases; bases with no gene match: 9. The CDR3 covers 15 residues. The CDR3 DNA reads TGTGCCAGCAGCAGCCGGACAGGCCGCGCAGATACGCAGTATTTT. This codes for CASSSRTGRADTQYF.